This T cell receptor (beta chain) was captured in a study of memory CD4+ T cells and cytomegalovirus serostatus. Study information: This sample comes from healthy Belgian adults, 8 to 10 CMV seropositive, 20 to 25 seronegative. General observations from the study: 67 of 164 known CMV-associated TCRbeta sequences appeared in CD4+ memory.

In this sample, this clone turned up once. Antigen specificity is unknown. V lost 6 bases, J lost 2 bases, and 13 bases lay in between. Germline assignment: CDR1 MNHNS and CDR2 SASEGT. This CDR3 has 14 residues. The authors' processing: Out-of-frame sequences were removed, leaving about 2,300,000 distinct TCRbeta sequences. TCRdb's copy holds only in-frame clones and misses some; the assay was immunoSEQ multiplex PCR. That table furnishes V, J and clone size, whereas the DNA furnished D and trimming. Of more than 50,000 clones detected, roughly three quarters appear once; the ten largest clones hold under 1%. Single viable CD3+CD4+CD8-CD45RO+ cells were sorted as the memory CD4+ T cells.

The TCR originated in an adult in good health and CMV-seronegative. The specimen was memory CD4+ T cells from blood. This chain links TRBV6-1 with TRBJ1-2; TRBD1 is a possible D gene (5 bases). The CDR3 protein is CASSRTRTNYGYTF. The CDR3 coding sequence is TGTGCCAGCAGCAGGACACGGACCAACTATGGCTACACCTTC.